Here is one TCR beta chain with its context. These data originate in a study of shared clonotypes between healthy human individuals. Assay: immunoSEQ multiplex PCR; the TCRdb copy retains only in-frame clones and omits some. The sample contains a few million clones, 80% to 95% of which appear only once. V shed 0 bases and J shed 0 bases, with 9 bases lying between them. Per germline, CDR1 SGHNT and CDR2 YYREEE (reference sequence). The CDR3 runs to 15 residues. This sequence joins TRBV5-4 and TRBJ1-2; D call uncertain. The specimen was naive CD4+ T cells from PBMCs. Subset reported: CD45RA+ positively selected. The sequence was collected from a man aged 18 to 30 in good health. Some clones in this sample may be carry-over from other donors' samples. This chain's CDR3 is CASSLEAASNYGYTF. CDR3 DNA: TGTGCCAGCAGCTTGGAAGCAGCCTCTAACTATGGCTACACCTTC.